This T cell receptor (beta chain) was sequenced for a study of T cell responses to AZD1222 COVID-19 vaccine (dated by TCRdb to the early 2020s). For the study in its entirety: AZD1222 recipients whose second dose came at about 4 weeks and those whose second dose came at about 12 weeks were combined into one group, since spike-specific TCR depth and breadth did not differ between the two schedules. Trial participants were enrolled by age into 18-55, 56-69 and 70-plus year subgroups, with approximately 150, 28 and 58 TCR-sequenced participants respectively. TCR sequencing was performed for about 250 trial participants, of whom around 200 were given two doses of AZD1222 and around 25 were given two doses of MenACWY control vaccine.

On this clone itself: The specificity of this receptor is unknown. Qualities for individual bases were not recorded, and no much larger clone is one base off.

Broad study findings and their caveats: CD4 TCRs associated with the vaccine covered the entire spike protein, and the dominant responses were in regions 160-218 and 743-854. Reportedly, almost half of the unique spike-specific TCRs recognized epitopes lying outside the regions that are mutated in the B.1.351 and B.1.1.7 variants. Conclusions about previously exposed vaccinees are limited, since just 6 or 7 AZD1222 recipients were seropositive for SARS-CoV-2 at baseline. After two AZD1222 doses, spike-specific TCR breadth and depth were significantly higher than at day 0 and than in MenACWY recipients. Because no day 14 peak-response samples were available, repertoires were characterized only after the peak T cell response. Participants were mostly white British and included more females than males, and it was suggested by the authors that clonal diversity may have been underestimated. The 56-69-year group was small, and its depth increase did not reach significance, likely because of low power.

Per the germline V gene, MNHEY is the CDR1 and SVGEGT is the CDR2. Taken from cysteine to phenylalanine, the CDR3 has 15 residues. The only DNA kept is the CDR3, 45 bases in frame from the first base. Unmatched junction bases come to 3, with V trimmed by 4 bases and J by 2 bases. The time point label of this sample denotes: baseline before first vaccination. The vaccinee samples were drawn from two UK trials, COV001 and COV002, one of which was a single-blind randomized controlled phase 2/3 trial testing AZD1222 (ChAdOx1 nCoV-19) in healthy adults. For TCRbeta chain sequencing, PBMC samples from trial participants were taken at day 0 and at day 28 after the second dose. The CDR3 regions of human TCRbeta chains were subjected to immunosequencing. In the authors' own workflow: Repertoire TCRs were matched against a reference library of SARS-CoV-2-specific TCRs generated with the MIRA antigen-specificity platform. Breadth meant the fraction of unique TCRs that were SARS-CoV-2-associated, whereas depth meant the fraction of total T cells that were SARS-CoV-2-associated. Using the MIRA data, each spike-specific TCR was mapped to the spike region that the TCR reacts to and placed in a CD4 or CD8 class. Log10-transformed breadth and depth values were compared by one-way ANOVA with Sidak's multiple comparisons tests. In TCRdb, the immuneACCESS table is reduced to in-frame sequences with V and J assigned. These tables do not hold every clone; where another copy was compared, an unresolved V gene accounts for under half, and the others remain unexplained. The DNA was the basis for D and trimming; V, J and clone size are from that table. This sample lists around 130,000 clones; about 86% were detected once. Of the sample, more than 10% falls within the top ten clones.

The clonotype originates from an adult in good health. The rearranged segments are TRBV6-2 or TRBV6-3 and TRBJ2-3; TRBD2 agrees with 10 junctional bases. The sequences come from peripheral blood, collected on day 0 of AZD1222 vaccination. The CDR3 reads as follows: CASSLAGGFTDTQYF. The sequenced DNA is TGTGCCAGCAGTTTAGCGGGGGGTTTCACAGATACGCAGTATTTT.